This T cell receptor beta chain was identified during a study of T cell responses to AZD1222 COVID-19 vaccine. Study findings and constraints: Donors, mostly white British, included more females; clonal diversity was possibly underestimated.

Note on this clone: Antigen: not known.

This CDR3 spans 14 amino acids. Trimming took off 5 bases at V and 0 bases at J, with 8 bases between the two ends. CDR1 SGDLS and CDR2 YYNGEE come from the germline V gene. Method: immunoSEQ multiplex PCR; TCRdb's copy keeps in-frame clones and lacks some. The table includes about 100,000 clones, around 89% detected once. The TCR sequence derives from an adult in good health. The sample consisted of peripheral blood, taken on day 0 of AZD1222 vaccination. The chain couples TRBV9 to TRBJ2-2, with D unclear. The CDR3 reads CASRIGPNTGELFF. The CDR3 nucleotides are TGTGCCAGCAGAATAGGACCGAACACCGGGGAGCTGTTTTTT.